This T cell receptor (beta chain) originates from a study of beta chain features in type 1 diabetes. About this clone itself: The junction shows a germline mismatch at one end, possibly a read error.

Per the germline V gene, CDR1 is SSHAT and CDR2 is FNYEAQ (reference sequence). This CDR3 has 16 amino acids. Investigators reverse transcribed all isolated RNA, so they sequenced expressed TCRB transcripts. This table comes from immunoSEQ multiplex PCR, and its TCRdb copy is limited to in-frame clones, with some not included. The repertoire consists of under 900,000 clones, with about 17% occurring once and the leading ten covering 0.02% to 0.025%. The TCR comes from a woman aged 18-29 years in good health. The rearrangement joins TRBV7-7 to TRBJ2-7; weak D call: TRBD2 (6 bases). Sequences were obtained from naive CD4+ T cells from blood. The CDR3 is CASSVWGRYQDFEQYF. CDR3 nucleotides: TGTGCTAGCAGCGTCTGGGGGAGGTACCAGGATTTCGAGCAGTACTTC. The whole variable domain, filled in from reference TRBV7-7 and TRBJ2-7, reads GAGVSQSPRYKVTKRGQDVTLRCDPISSHATLYWYQQALGQGPEFLTYFNYEAQPDKSGLPSDRFSAERPEGSISTLTIQRTEQRDSAMYRCASSVWGRYQDFEQYFGPGTRLTVT.